The clone carrying this TCR beta chain was found many times. The sample comes from a study of early T cells in non-severe SARS-CoV-2 infection. About the study: Chains were unpaired, as sequencing was done on bulk RNA from unsorted whole blood.

As part of library construction, unique molecular identifiers were attached to individual cDNA molecules. TCRdb ran MiXCR on the 5' RACE reads and lists one entry per CDR3 protein. Altogether more than 35,000 distinct CDR3 sequences are present, roughly 6% being singletons, with the ten largest covering around 6.3%. Between the trimmed V and J ends, which lost 4 bases and 2 bases, there was a span of 10 bases. This CDR3 comprises 14 residues. Sequencing input: whole blood. This sequence originates from an adult who was a healthcare worker with PCR-confirmed SARS-CoV-2 infection or an uninfected control (not recorded which). The J gene is TRBJ2-3, the V gene TRBV12-3 or TRBV12-4; possible D gene TRBD2, 5 bases. The CDR3 region is CASSSSGVTDTQYF. CDR3 DNA: TGTGCCAGCAGTTCATCCGGGGTCACAGATACGCAGTATTTT.